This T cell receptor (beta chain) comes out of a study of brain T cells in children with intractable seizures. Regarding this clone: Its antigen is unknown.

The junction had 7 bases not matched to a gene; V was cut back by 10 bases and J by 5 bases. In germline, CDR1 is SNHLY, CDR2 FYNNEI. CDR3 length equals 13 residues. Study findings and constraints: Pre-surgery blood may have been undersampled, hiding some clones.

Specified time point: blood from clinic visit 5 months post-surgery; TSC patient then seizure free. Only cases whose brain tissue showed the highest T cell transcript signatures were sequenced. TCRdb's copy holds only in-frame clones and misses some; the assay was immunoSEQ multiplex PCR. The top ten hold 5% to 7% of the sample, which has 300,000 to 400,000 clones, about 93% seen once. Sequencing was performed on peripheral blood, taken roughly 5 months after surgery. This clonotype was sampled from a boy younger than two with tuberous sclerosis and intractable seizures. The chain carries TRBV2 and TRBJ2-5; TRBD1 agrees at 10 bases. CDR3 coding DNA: TGTGCCACCTGGACAGGGGGACCCGAGACCCAGTACTTC. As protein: CATWTGGPETQYF.